Following are 7 T cell receptor beta chains from one sample sequenced in a study of blood T cell repertoires in COVID-19. Only in-frame clones appear in the TCRdb table, and some are missing; sequencing was by immunoSEQ multiplex PCR. The sample has about 46,000 clones, about four fifths seen once. The sample taken for sequencing was peripheral blood. The receptors originated from a man in his fifties or sixties with acute or convalescent COVID-19.

In its sample, this clone was seen once. The chain carries TRBV27 and TRBJ2-5; TRBD1 aligns across 11 bases. The CDR3 extends over 14 amino acids. Germline CDR1 and CDR2: MNHEY and SMNVEV (reference sequence). With 5 bases clipped from V and 4 bases from J, the junction kept 3 bases outside the gene matches. The CDR3 here is CASSPGQGAETQYF. The DNA of the CDR3 is TGTGCCAGCAGTCCCGGACAGGGGGCAGAGACCCAGTACTTC.

This sequence joins TRBV7-7 and TRBJ2-7; possible D gene TRBD1, 5 bases. The V end lost 5 bases, the J end lost 0 bases, and 11 bases lay between the germline ends. Germline values: CDR1 SSHAT, CDR2 FNYEAQ (reference sequence). The CDR3 runs to 14 residues. DNA for the CDR3: TGTGCCAGCAGCCCAGGGCACCTCTCCTACGAGCAGTACTTC. Its translation is CASSPGHLSYEQYF.

This chain connects TRBV30 to TRBJ2-7, with 7 bases lining up with TRBD1. This CDR3 is 13 amino acids long. Germline V lookup: CDR1 GTSNPN, CDR2 SVGIG (reference sequence). The junction had 7 bases not matched to a gene; V was cut back by 5 bases and J by 3 bases. The CDR3 bases are TGTGCCTGGGCCAAAAGGGACAGCTACGAGCAGTACTTC. Residues: CAWAKRDSYEQYF.

The J gene is TRBJ1-5, the V gene TRBV3-1 (or the pseudogene TRBV3-2); the match to TRBD1 covers 8 bases. J gave up 6 bases and V 1 base, and 2 bases lay outside the gene matches. CDR3 length: 14 residues. The germline gives CDR1 LGHDT, CDR2 YNNKEL (reference sequence). The CDR3 sequence is CASSQAGGSQPQHF. The DNA for the CDR3 is TGTGCCAGCAGCCAAGCAGGGGGCAGTCAGCCCCAGCATTTT.

This sequence joins TRBV19 and TRBJ2-7; the match to TRBD1 covers 7 bases. Unmatched junction bases numbered 9, after V lost 4 bases and J lost 3 bases. The CDR3 totals 15 residues. Germline lookup yields CDR1 LNHDA and CDR2 SQIVND (reference sequence). CDR3 sequence: CASSKDRESRYEQYF. The CDR3 DNA sequence: TGTGCCAGTAGTAAAGACAGGGAATCACGCTACGAGCAGTACTTC.

This chain links TRBV5-1 with TRBJ2-3; 12 bases map to TRBD2. Germline CDR1 SGHRS, CDR2 YFSETQ. V dropped 0 bases and J dropped 5; count of bases not matched to a gene: 1. This CDR3 is 15 amino acids long. CDR3 nucleotide sequence: TGCGCCAGCAGCTTGGTGACTAGCGGGGGAGATACGCAGTATTTT. Translating gives CASSLVTSGGDTQYF.

The chain recombines TRBV18 with TRBJ2-7, with TRBD1 identical over 9 bases. The CDR3 sequence is 16 residues long. CDR1 is KGHSH and CDR2 is LQKENI in the germline V gene. The junction had 12 bases not matched to a gene; V was cut back by 4 bases and J by 5 bases. CDR3 nucleotides: TGTGCCAGCTCACGACATGAGACAGGGGGGGGCGACGAGCAGTACTTC. Translated, it gives CASSRHETGGGDEQYF.